This T cell receptor beta chain was sequenced in a study of blood T cell repertoires in COVID-19. The CDR3 spans 12 residues. V dropped 9 bases and J dropped 2; count of bases not matched to a gene: 2. The V gene's germline CDR1 is WSHSY and CDR2 SAAADI. Using immunoSEQ multiplex PCR, the repertoire was profiled, and TCRdb retains in-frame clones only, with some absent. The sample contains about 260,000 clones, approximately 91% of which appear only once. The clonotype was recovered from a woman aged 25 to 39 with COVID-19, enrolled during active disease. The chain couples TRBV10-2 to TRBJ1-2; 8 bases align to TRBD1. Sequencing was done on a sample of peripheral blood. CDR3 in amino acids: CASGTGNYGYTF. Here the CDR3 DNA reads TGCGCCAGTGGGACAGGAAACTATGGCTACACCTTC.